The clone carrying this T cell receptor beta chain was counted only a few times. Participants had their cohort set by participant-reported clinical history. Symptom resolution, clearance, or two negative PCRs marked the recovered donors of Cohort 3. Method: immunoSEQ multiplex PCR; TCRdb's copy keeps in-frame clones and lacks some. This sample carries around 250,000 clones, 86% of them seen once, and the ten largest clones take around 15%. This entry is derived from a study of blood T cell repertoires in COVID-19. As for the study in general: The study drew acute and convalescent COVID-19 samples from the United States, Italy and Spain. Nucleic acid was either cDNA or gDNA, and it came from T cells, B-cell-depleted T cells, or PBMCs.

The V end was cut by 7 bases, the J end by 3 bases, with 19 bases between. Looked up from germline, CDR1 is MGHRA and CDR2 is YSYEKL. There are 16 residues in the CDR3. Input material: PBMCs or T cells enriched from blood (not recorded which). The chain uses TRBV4-1 and TRBJ2-1; the D gene is possibly TRBD1 (6 bases). The TCR originated in a man aged 18 to 29 who had recovered from COVID-19. This CDR3 is CASTTLHREGYNEQFF. The CDR3 DNA is TGCGCCAGCACCACACTTCACAGGGAAGGCTACAATGAGCAGTTCTTC.